One TCR beta chain is described in this entry. Its specificity is not known. Per germline, CDR1 DFQATT and CDR2 SNEGSKA (reference sequence). The V gene end was trimmed by 5 bases and the J gene end by 2 bases; junction bases not matched to a gene: 3. The CDR3 loop spans 12 amino acids. This sample is drawn from a study of blood T cells in healthy people across ages. General observations from the study: Older individuals had lower TCR beta diversity per million T cells (the decline was roughly linear).

The authors ran a second PCR of roughly 6 to 12 cycles using a sample-barcoded 5' primer and a J-beta primer mix. TCRdb fed the 5' RACE reads into MiXCR, producing one record per CDR3 protein. The sample shows 1.2 million to 1.5 million distinct CDR3 sequences, 55% to 75% of them seen only once. This chain links TRBV20-1 with TRBJ2-7; 7 bases are a match to TRBD2. Sequencing input: blood. The origin of this receptor is a man between 18 and 35 years old in good health. In DNA form, the CDR3 reads TGCAGTGCTCGGGACTATCCCTACGAGCAGTACTTC. Its translation is CSARDYPYEQYF.